This paragraph reports one TCR beta chain. Its antigen is as yet unknown. Germline values: CDR1 LNHDA, CDR2 SQIVND (reference sequence). The V gene end was trimmed by 4 bases and the J gene end by 5 bases; junction bases not matched to a gene: 6. The CDR3 has 15 amino acids. The data were taken from a study of cytomegalovirus exposure and HLA in healthy donors. Across the study: Of about 390 genotyped donors, about 81% grouped in the Caucasian-associated ancestry cluster. Study-wide points: Cytomegalovirus association was listed for about 150 TCR beta chains.

Researchers ran the PCR with 60 Vbeta and 13 Jbeta primers. Clones were read by immunoSEQ multiplex PCR, and TCRdb kept only the in-frame ones, dropping some. The sample holds roughly 76,000 clones, 86% seen once. When sampled, the donors appeared nominally healthy, though they likely had unrecorded immune exposures. The receptor was derived from a woman younger than 45 in good health and CMV-seronegative. The sequencing sample was made of PBMCs. The chain carries TRBV19 and TRBJ2-7, with 12 bases aligning to TRBD2. Here the CDR3 reads CASSRGLAGRNEQYF. CDR3 coding DNA: TGTGCCAGTAGTAGAGGACTAGCGGGAAGGAACGAGCAGTACTTC.